A single sample gave rise to the 19 T cell receptor beta chains below, sequenced in a study of CD8 T cells in ankylosing spondylitis. Broader study findings: Among TCR beta sequences, a motif of 7 to 9 highly homologous variants appeared characteristic of ankylosing spondylitis blood.

TCRdb reanalysed the 5' RACE reads using MiXCR and keeps one entry per CDR3 protein. The sample consists of 300,000 to 400,000 distinct CDR3 sequences, 20% to 25% of them appearing once. Their target antigens are unknown. What was sequenced was blood, either unsorted or a sorted T cell fraction (not recorded which). The receptors derive from a male donor with ankylosing spondylitis.

The rearrangement joins TRBV28 to TRBJ2-1, with D unclear. The germline V and J ends were trimmed by 7 bases and 3 bases, with 19 bases remaining between them. Germline loops: CDR1 MDHEN, CDR2 SYDVKM. There are 16 residues in the CDR3. CDR3 DNA sequence: TGTGCCAGCACCCCCGGGCCACTAAGGTACTACAATGAGCAGTTCTTC. This codes for CASTPGPLRYYNEQFF.

This clonotype came up a few times. This sequence joins TRBV7-6 and TRBJ2-2; no clear D gene. This CDR3 has 16 amino acids. Germline V gene data show CDR1 as SGHVS and CDR2 as FNYEAQ. The germline V and J ends were trimmed by 1 base and 1 base, with 10 bases remaining between them. CDR3 DNA sequence: TGTGCCAGCAGCTTAGTATCCCCTAGGAACACCGGGGAGCTGTTTTTT. As protein: CASSLVSPRNTGELFF.

The DNA of the CDR3 is TGTGCCAGCAGCCTGATAGAAACCGGGGAGCTGTTTTTT. This sequence encodes CASSLIETGELFF. This chain connects TRBV7-9 to TRBJ2-2; D not resolved. With 5 bases removed from V and 5 bases from J, the gap between germline ends came to 9 bases. Germline CDR1 is SEHNR and CDR2 is FQNEAQ (reference sequence). The CDR3 runs to 13 residues.

J is TRBJ2-5 and V is TRBV7-9, with 8 nucleotides matching TRBD2. The V gene end was trimmed by 4 bases and the J gene end by 4 bases; junction bases not matched to a gene: 14. The germline V gene encodes CDR1 SEHNR and CDR2 FQNEAQ (reference sequence). This CDR3 has 17 amino acids. CDR3 DNA sequence: TGTGCCAGCAGCTCCGTAGCGGGATTGCGATATCGAGAGACCCAGTACTTC. This translates into CASSSVAGLRYRETQYF.

CDR3 sequence reads: CASSLAGSRWNSPLHF. Written as DNA, the CDR3 is TGCGCCAGCAGCTTGGCCGGCTCAAGATGGAATTCACCCCTCCACTTT. This chain connects TRBV5-1 to TRBJ1-6; the D is unclear. Trimming stripped 0 bases from V and 7 bases from J, with 14 bases between. CDR3 length: 16 amino acids. Germline V gene sequence: CDR1 SGHRS, CDR2 YFSETQ.

The chain carries TRBV12-3 or TRBV12-4 and TRBJ2-1; D call uncertain. The ends were cut back, 3 bases at V and 3 bases at J, with 9 bases in the middle. This CDR3 spans 14 amino acids. The CDR3: CASSFFGHYNEQFF. The CDR3 DNA reads TGTGCCAGCAGTTTTTTCGGGCACTACAATGAGCAGTTCTTC.

This clonotype has just a few counts. The chain combines TRBV9 with TRBJ2-3; 7 positions match TRBD2. The trim removed 3 bases at V and 3 bases at J, leaving 10 bases unmatched. In germline, CDR1 is SGDLS, CDR2 YYNGEE. CDR3 length equals 16 residues. DNA for the CDR3: TGTGCCAGCAGCGCCCTATCCGGGGGAGGGACAGATACGCAGTATTTT. It specifies CASSALSGGGTDTQYF.

The CDR3 DNA follows: TGTGCCAGCAGCCCATTGGTCCGACAGGGGCCCTACGAGCAGTACTTC. Its translation: CASSPLVRQGPYEQYF. V usage is TRBV3-1 and J usage is TRBJ2-7, with 8 positions matching TRBD1. This CDR3 is 16 amino acids long. Germline V gene data show CDR1 as LGHDT and CDR2 as YNNKEL (reference sequence). The ends lost 4 bases at V and 2 bases at J; junction bases unmatched: 10.

This chain uses TRBV12-3 or TRBV12-4 with TRBJ2-5, with D tentatively TRBD1 (5 bases). This CDR3 has 13 residues. V was trimmed by 4 bases and J by 4 bases, leaving 10 bases between them. DNA for the CDR3: TGTGCCAGCAGTTGGGGCAGTGTAGAGACCCAGTACTTC. Translation gives CASSWGSVETQYF.

There are a few counts of this clonotype. The chain recombines TRBV5-1 with TRBJ1-6; TRBD1 matches at 8 bases. The CDR3 has 15 amino acids. Germline-derived CDR1 and CDR2 are SGHRS and YFSETQ. V was pared by 4 bases and J by 7 bases, with 7 bases of the junction left unmatched. CDR3 bases: TGCGCCAGCAGCCCCAGGGGGCTGGGAAATTCACCCCTCCACTTT. It specifies CASSPRGLGNSPLHF.

In its sample, this clonotype was seen a few times. The rearrangement uses TRBV5-1 and TRBJ2-3; TRBD2 aligns across 7 bases. The CDR3 consists of 16 residues. CDR1 SGHRS and CDR2 YFSETQ come from the germline V gene. V dropped 0 bases and J dropped 7; count of bases not matched to a gene: 11. The CDR3 nucleotides read TGCGCCAGCAGCTTGGGAGTATCGATGGGAGGGAATACGCAGTATTTT. Translating gives CASSLGVSMGGNTQYF.

This clonotype was seen more than once but under ten times. The rearrangement uses TRBV20-1 and TRBJ2-5; 12 nucleotides agree with TRBD1. The V gene end was trimmed by 6 bases and the J gene end by 4 bases; junction bases not matched to a gene: 9. The germline V gene encodes CDR1 DFQATT and CDR2 SNEGSKA (reference sequence). The CDR3 runs to 15 residues. The CDR3 DNA sequence: TGCAGTGCAAAGCCCGGGACAGGGGGCAGAGAGACCCAGTACTTC. Its translation: CSAKPGTGGRETQYF.

This clonotype was seen many times. The chain carries TRBV6-2 or TRBV6-3 and TRBJ1-2; D might be TRBD1 (5 bases). Trimming left V 5 bases short and J 8 bases short, with 24 bases between. CDR1 and CDR2 (germline): MNHEY, SVGEGT. CDR3 length: 16 residues. CDR3 amino acids: CASSNPGAGPEEGYTF. The CDR3 DNA follows: TGTGCCAGCAGTAACCCAGGCGCGGGACCAGAGGAGGGCTACACCTTC.

This clonotype was observed at least ten times. The chain has TRBV12-3 or TRBV12-4 and TRBJ1-5; possible D gene TRBD1, 5 bases. V was shortened by 3 bases and J by 5 bases, with 14 bases between the two germline ends. The CDR3 contains 15 residues. The CDR3 spells CASSFWGRGDQPQHF. The CDR3 nucleotides are TGTGCCAGCAGTTTTTGGGGCCGCGGGGATCAGCCCCAGCATTTT.

V usage is TRBV12-3 or TRBV12-4 and J usage is TRBJ1-4; D gene unclear. This CDR3 has 14 amino acids. Between the trimmed V and J ends, which lost 3 bases and 5 bases, there was a span of 10 bases. The CDR3 DNA follows: TGTGCCAGCAGTTTTTATACCAAGAATGAAAAACTGTTTTTT. It is translated as CASSFYTKNEKLFF.

The chain uses TRBV28 and TRBJ2-2; D unclear. Germline CDR1 reads MDHEN; CDR2 reads SYDVKM. This CDR3 has 15 amino acids. Trimming took off 10 bases at V and 0 bases at J, with 15 bases between the two ends. CDR3 region: CATRTGGTNTGELFF. CDR3 sequence (DNA): TGTGCCACTAGAACGGGCGGAACGAACACCGGGGAGCTGTTTTTT.

This clonotype was seen more than once but under ten times. This chain joins TRBV6-2 or TRBV6-3 and TRBJ2-1; D is unclear. Germline V gene lookup returns CDR1 MNHEY and CDR2 SVGEGT. CDR3 length: 14 residues. Deletions cut 6 bases from V and 2 bases from J, with 11 bases between. The CDR3 region is CASSPLSAYNEQFF. As DNA, the CDR3 is TGTGCCAGCAGCCCCCTCAGCGCCTACAATGAGCAGTTCTTC.

This chain joins TRBV20-1 and TRBJ2-3; 10 bases are a match to TRBD2. Germline V gene sequence: CDR1 DFQATT, CDR2 SNEGSKA (reference sequence). The J segment lost 3 bases and the V segment lost 6 bases, leaving 12 bases of the junction unmatched. CDR3 length: 16 residues. The CDR3 nucleotides read TGCAGTGCCCTAAGCTCTAGCGGGAGTGCAACAGATACGCAGTATTTT. Its translation is CSALSSSGSATDTQYF.

The V call is TRBV29-1, the J call TRBJ2-3; D gene unclear. Germline V gene sequence: CDR1 SQVTM, CDR2 ANQGSEA. V dropped 4 bases and J dropped 0 bases, with 8 bases sitting between them. The CDR3 extends over 13 amino acids. The CDR3 coding sequence is TGCAGCGTTGCCACGGCAAGCACAGATACGCAGTATTTT. It encodes CSVATASTDTQYF.